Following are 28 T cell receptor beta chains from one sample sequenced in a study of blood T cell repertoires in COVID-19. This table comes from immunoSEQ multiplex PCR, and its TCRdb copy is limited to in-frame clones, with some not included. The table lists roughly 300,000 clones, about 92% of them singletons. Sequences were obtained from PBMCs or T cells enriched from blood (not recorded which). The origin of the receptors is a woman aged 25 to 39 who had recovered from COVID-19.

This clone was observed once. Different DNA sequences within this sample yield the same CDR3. The CDR3 DNA reads as TGTGCCAGCAGCTTACAGGGGGGCCAAGAGACCCAGTACTTC. This translates into CASSLQGGQETQYF. The chain combines TRBV7-3 with TRBJ2-5, with a weak D call TRBD1 (7 bases). Trimming removed 2 bases at V and 1 base at J, with 8 bases between. Per germline, CDR1 SGHTA and CDR2 FQGTGA. This CDR3 region has 14 residues.

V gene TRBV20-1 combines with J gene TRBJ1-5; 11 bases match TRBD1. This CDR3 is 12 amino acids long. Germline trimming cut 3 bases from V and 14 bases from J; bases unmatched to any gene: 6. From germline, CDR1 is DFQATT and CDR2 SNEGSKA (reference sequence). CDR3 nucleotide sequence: TGCAGTGCTAGTGCTCCGGGACAGGGGGAGCATTTT. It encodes CSASAPGQGEHF.

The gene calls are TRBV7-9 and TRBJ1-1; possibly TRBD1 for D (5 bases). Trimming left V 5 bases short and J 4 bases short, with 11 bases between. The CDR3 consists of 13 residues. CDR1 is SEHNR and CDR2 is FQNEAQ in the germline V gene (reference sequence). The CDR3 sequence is CASSPAGGTEAFF. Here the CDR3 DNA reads TGTGCCAGCAGCCCGGCGGGGGGCACTGAAGCTTTCTTT.

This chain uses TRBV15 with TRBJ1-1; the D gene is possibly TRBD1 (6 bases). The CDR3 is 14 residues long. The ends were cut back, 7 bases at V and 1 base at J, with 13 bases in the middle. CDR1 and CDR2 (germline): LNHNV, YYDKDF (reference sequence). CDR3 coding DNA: TGTGCCACCAAAGGGGGTTTTGGGAACACTGAAGCTTTCTTT. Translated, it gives CATKGGFGNTEAFF.

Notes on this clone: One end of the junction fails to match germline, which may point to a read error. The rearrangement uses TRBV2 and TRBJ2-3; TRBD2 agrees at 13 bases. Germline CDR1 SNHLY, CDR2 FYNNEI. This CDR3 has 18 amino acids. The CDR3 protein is CASTEGLTSGGAADTQYF. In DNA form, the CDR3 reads TGTGCCAGCACTGAAGGCTTAACTAGCGGGGGGGCGGCAGATACGCAGTATTTT.

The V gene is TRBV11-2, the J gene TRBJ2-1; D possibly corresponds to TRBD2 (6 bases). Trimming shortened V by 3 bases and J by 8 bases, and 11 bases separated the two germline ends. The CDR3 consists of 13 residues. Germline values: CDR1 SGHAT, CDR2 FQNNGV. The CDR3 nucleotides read TGTGCCAGCAGCTTTAGATGGAGGGATGAGCAGTTCTTC. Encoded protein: CASSFRWRDEQFF. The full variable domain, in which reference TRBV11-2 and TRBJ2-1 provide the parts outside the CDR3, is EAGVAQSPRYKIIEKRQSVAFWCNPISGHATLYWYQQILGQGPKLLIQFQNNGVVDDSQLPKDRFSAERLKGVDSTLKIQPAKLEDSAVYLCASSFRWRDEQFFGPGTRLTVL.

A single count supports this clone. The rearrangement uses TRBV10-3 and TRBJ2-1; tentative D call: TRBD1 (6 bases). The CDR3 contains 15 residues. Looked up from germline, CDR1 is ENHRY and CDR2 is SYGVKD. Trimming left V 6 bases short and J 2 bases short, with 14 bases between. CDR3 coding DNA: TGTGCCATCAGGATACAGGGAAAGGCCTACAATGAGCAGTTCTTC. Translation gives CAIRIQGKAYNEQFF.

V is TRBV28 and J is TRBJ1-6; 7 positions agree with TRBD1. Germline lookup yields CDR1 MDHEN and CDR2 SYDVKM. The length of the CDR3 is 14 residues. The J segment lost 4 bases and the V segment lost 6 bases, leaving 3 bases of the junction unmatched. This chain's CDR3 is CASSPRGYNSPLHF. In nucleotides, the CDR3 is TGTGCCAGCAGCCCCAGGGGGTATAATTCACCCCTCCACTTT.

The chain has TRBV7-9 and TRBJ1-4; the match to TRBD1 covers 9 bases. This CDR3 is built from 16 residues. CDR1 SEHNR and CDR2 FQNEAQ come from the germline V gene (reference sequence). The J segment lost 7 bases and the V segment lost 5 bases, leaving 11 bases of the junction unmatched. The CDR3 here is CASSNSGQGRGEKLFF. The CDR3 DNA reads TGTGCCAGCAGCAATAGCGGACAGGGGAGGGGTGAAAAACTGTTTTTT.

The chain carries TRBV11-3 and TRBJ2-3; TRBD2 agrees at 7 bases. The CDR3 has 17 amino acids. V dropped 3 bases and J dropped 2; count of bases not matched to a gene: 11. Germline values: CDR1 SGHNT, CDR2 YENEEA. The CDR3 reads CASSLRHLTSHTDTQYF. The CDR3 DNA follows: TGTGCCAGCAGCTTGCGCCACTTGACTAGCCACACAGATACGCAGTATTTT.

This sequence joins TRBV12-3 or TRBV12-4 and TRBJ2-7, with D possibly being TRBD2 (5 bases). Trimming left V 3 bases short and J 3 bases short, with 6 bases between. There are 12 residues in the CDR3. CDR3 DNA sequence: TGTGCCAGCAGTTTCGGGAACTACGAGCAGTACTTC. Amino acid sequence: CASSFGNYEQYF.

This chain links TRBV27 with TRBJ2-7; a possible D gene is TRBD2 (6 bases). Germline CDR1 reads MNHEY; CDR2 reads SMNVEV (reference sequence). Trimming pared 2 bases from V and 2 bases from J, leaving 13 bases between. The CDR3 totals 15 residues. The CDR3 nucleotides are TGTGCCAGCAGTTTACCGGCGGGATTTCCCTACGAGCAGTACTTC. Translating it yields CASSLPAGFPYEQYF.

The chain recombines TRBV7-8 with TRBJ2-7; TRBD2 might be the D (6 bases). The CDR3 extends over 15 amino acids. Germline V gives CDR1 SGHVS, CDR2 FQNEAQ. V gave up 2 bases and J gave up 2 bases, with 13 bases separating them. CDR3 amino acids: CASSLRGGQAYEQYF. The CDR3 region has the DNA TGTGCCAGCAGCTTAAGGGGAGGCCAAGCCTACGAGCAGTACTTC.

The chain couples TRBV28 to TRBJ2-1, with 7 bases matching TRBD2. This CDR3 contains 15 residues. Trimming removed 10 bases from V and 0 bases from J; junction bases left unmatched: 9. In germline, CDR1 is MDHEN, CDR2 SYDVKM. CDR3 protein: CAIKNGGSSYNEQFF. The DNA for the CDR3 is TGTGCCATCAAAAATGGCGGGAGCTCCTACAATGAGCAGTTCTTC.

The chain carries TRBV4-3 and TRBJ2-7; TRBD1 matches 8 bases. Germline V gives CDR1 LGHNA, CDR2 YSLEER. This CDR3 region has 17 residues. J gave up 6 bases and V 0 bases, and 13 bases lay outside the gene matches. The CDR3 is CASSQDPAGGDGREQYF. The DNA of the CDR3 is TGCGCCAGCAGCCAAGATCCGGCAGGGGGCGATGGTCGCGAGCAGTACTTC.

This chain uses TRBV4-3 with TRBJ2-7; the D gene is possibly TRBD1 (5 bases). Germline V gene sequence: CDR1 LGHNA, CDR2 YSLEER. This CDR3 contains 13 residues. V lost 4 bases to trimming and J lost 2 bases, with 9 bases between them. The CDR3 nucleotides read TGCGCCAGCAGCCTTCGACAGACCTACGAGCAGTACTTC. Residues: CASSLRQTYEQYF.

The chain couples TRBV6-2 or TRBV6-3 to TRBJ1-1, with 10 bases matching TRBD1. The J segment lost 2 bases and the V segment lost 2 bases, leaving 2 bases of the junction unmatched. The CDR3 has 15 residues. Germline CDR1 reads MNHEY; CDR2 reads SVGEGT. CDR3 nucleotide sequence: TGTGCCAGCAGTTACGGACAGGGGGGTAACACTGAAGCTTTCTTT. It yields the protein CASSYGQGGNTEAFF.

CDR3 sequence (DNA): TGTGCCAGCGCAGGAAGAAACTGGGGCCCGGCTAACTATGGCTACACCTTC. Its translation: CASAGRNWGPANYGYTF. The chain combines TRBV28 with TRBJ1-2; tentative D call: TRBD1 (5 bases). V lost 8 bases, J lost 0 bases, and 22 bases lay in between. The V gene's germline CDR1 is MDHEN and CDR2 SYDVKM. The CDR3 spans 17 residues.

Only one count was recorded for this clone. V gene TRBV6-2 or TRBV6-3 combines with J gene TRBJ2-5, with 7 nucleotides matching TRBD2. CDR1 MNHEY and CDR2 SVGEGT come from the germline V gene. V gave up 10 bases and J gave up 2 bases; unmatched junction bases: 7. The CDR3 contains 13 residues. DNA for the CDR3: TGTGCCACCCGCCCTAGCGGACAAGAGACCCAGTACTTC. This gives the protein CATRPSGQETQYF.

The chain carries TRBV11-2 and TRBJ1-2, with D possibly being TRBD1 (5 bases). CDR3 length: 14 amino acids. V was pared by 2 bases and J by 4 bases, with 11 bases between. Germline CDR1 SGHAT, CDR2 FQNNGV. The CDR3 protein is CASSLSPRGYGYTF. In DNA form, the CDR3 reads TGTGCCAGCAGCTTAAGTCCAAGGGGCTATGGCTACACCTTC.

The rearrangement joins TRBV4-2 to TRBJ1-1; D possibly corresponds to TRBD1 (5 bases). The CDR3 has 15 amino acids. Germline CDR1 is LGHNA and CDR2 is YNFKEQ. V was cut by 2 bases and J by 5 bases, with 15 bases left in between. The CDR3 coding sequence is TGTGCCAGCAGCCAACGGTCCGGGGGATTGACTGAAGCTTTCTTT. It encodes CASSQRSGGLTEAFF.

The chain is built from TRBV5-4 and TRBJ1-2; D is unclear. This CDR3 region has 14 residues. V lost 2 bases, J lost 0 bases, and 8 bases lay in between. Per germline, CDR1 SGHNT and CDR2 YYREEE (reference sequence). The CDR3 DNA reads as TGTGCCAGCAGCTTTCAGAAAGCTAACTATGGCTACACCTTC. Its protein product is CASSFQKANYGYTF.

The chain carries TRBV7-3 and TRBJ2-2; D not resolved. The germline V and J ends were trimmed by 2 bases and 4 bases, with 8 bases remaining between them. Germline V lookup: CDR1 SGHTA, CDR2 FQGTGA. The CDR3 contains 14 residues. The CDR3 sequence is CASSLWHSTGELFF. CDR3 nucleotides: TGTGCCAGCAGCTTATGGCATTCCACCGGGGAGCTGTTTTTT.

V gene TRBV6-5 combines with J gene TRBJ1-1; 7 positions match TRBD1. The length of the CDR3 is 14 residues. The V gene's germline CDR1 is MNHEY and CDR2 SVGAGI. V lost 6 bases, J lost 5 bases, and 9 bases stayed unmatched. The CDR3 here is CASRRTGVRTEAFF. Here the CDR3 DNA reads TGTGCCAGCAGACGAACAGGGGTGAGGACTGAAGCTTTCTTT.

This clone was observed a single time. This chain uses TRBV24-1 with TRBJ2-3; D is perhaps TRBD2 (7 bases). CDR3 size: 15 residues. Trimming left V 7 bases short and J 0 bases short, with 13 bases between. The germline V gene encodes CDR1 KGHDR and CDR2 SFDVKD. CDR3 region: CATSAGAPSTDTQYF. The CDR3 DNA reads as TGTGCCACCAGCGCGGGGGCACCTAGCACAGATACGCAGTATTTT.

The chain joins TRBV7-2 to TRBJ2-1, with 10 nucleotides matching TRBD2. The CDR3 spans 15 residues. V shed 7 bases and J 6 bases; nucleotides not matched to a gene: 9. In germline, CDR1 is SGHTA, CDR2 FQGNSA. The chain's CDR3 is CASTLGVAGGNEQFF. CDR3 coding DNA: TGTGCCAGCACCCTAGGGGTAGCGGGAGGCAATGAGCAGTTCTTC.

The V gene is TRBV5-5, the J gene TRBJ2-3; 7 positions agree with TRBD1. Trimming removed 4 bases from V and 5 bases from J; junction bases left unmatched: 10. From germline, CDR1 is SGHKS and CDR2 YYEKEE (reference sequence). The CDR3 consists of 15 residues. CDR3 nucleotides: TGTGCCAGCAGCCAAAGGGGGCCGCATCGAGATACGCAGTATTTT. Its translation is CASSQRGPHRDTQYF.

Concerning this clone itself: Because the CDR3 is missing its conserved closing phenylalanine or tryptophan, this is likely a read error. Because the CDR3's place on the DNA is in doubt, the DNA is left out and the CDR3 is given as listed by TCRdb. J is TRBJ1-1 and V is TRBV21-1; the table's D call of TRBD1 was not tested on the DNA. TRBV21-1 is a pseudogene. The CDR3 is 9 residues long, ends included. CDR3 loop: CASSKALGV.